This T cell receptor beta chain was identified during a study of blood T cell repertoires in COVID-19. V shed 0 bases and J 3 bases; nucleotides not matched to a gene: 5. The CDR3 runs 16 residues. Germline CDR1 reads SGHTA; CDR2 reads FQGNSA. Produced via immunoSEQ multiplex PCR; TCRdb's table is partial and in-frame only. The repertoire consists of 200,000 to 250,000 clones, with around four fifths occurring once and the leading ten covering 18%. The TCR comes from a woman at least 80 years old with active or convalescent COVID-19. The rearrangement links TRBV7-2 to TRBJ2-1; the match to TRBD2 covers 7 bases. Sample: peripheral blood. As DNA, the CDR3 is TGTGCCAGCAGCTTAGCGGCGCGGGAGCTCTACAATGAGCAGTTCTTC. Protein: CASSLAARELYNEQFF.